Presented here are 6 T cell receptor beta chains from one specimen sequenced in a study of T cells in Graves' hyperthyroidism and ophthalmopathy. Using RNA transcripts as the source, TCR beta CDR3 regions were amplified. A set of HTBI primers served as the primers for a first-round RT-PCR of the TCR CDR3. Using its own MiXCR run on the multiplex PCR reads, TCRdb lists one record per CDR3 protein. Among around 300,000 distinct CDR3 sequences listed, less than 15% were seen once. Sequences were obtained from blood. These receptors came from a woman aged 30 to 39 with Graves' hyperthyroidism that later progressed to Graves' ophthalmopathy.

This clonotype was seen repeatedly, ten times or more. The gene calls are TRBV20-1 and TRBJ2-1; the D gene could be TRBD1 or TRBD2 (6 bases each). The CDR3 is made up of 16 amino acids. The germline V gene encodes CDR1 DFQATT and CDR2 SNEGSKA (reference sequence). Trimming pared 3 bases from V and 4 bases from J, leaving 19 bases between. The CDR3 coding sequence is TGCAGTGCTAGGAGACCCCGACTAGGGGGATACAATGAGCAGTTCTTC. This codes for CSARRPRLGGYNEQFF.

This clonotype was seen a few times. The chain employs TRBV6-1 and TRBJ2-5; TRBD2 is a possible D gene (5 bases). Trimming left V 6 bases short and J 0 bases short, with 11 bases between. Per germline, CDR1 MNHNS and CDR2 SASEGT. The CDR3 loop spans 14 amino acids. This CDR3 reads CASRSTGNQETQYF. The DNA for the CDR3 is TGTGCCAGCAGATCCACGGGGAACCAAGAGACCCAGTACTTC.

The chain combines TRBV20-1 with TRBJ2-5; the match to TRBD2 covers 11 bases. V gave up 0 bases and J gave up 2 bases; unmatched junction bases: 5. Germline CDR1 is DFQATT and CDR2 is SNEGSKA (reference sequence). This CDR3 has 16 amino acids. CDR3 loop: CSARDWTSGLQETQYF. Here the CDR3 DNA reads TGCAGTGCTAGAGATTGGACTAGCGGGCTTCAAGAGACCCAGTACTTC.

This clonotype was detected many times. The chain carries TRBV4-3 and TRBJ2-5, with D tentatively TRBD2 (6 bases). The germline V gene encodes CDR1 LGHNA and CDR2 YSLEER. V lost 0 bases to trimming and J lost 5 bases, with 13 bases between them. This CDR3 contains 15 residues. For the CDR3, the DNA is TGCGCCAGCAGCCAAGACATAGGCAGCGGGGAGACCCAGTACTTC. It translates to CASSQDIGSGETQYF.

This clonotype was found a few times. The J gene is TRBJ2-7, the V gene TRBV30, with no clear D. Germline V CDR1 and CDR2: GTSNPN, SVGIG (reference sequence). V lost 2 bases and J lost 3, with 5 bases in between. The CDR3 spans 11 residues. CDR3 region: CAWSRSYEQYF. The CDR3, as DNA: TGTGCCTGGAGTCGGAGCTACGAGCAGTACTTC. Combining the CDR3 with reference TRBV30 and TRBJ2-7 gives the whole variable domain SQTIHQWPATLVQPVGSPLSLECTVEGTSNPNLYWYRQAAGRGLQLLFYSVGIGQISSEVPQNLSASRPQDRQFILSSKKLLLSDSGFYLCAWSRSYEQYFGPGTRLTVT.

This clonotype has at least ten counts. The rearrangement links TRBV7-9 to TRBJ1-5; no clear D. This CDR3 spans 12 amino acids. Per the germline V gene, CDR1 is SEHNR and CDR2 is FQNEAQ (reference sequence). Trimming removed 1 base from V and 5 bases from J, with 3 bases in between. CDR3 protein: CASSLGHQPQHF. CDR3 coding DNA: TGTGCCAGCAGCTTAGGGCATCAGCCCCAGCATTTT. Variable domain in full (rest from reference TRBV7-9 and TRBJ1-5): DTGVSQNPRHKITKRGQNVTFRCDPISEHNRLYWYRQTLGQGPEFLTYFQNEAQLEKSRLLSDRFSAERPKGSFSTLEIQRTEQGDSAMYLCASSLGHQPQHFGDGTRLSIL.